This paragraph covers one T cell receptor (beta chain) sequence. This record comes from a study of control samples from healthy donors and cancer patients. Profiled with immunoSEQ multiplex PCR; TCRdb holds only in-frame clones, not every one. The sample includes 150,000 to 200,000 clones, over 80% of them seen just once. CDR1 and CDR2 (germline): LNHDA, SQIVND (reference sequence). The CDR3 runs to 16 residues. V dropped 3 bases and J dropped 7; count of bases not matched to a gene: 9. The clonotype comes from a man aged 18 to 30 in good health. The genes are TRBV19 and TRBJ1-6; 7 nucleotides line up with TRBD1. Sequenced input: blood. The CDR3 region has the DNA TGTGCCAGTAGTATCTCTGGGACAGACCTGAATTCACCCCTCCACTTT. Protein sequence: CASSISGTDLNSPLHF.